These 14 T cell receptor beta chains were sequenced from one sample in a study of T-cell reconstitution after alpha-beta-depleted transplantation in children. Unique molecular identifiers tagged the TCRbeta library. TCRdb fed the PCR reads into MiXCR, producing one record per CDR3 protein. The table lists approximately 630,000 distinct CDR3 sequences, around 13% of them singletons. The sequencing here drew on PBMCs, taken before TCRalphabeta/CD19-depleted stem cell transplant. The receptors stem from a girl between 2 and 10 years old with congenital amegakaryocytic thrombocytopenia, due to receive a stem cell transplant.

As concerns this clonotype: This sequence may be a read error, since a much larger clone differs from it by one base. This rearrangement joins TRBV5-5 to TRBJ2-5, with D possibly being TRBD2 (6 bases). CDR1 and CDR2 from the germline V gene are SGHKS and YYEKEE (reference sequence). This CDR3 contains 16 residues. The CDR3 DNA is TGTGACAGCAGCGGAACCTCGACTAGATGGCAAGAGACCCAGTACTTC. This gives the protein CDSSGTSTRWQETQYF.

The sample holds a few counts of this clonotype. The chain couples TRBV5-1 to TRBJ2-5; D may be TRBD2 (6 bases). V shed 4 bases and J shed 2 bases, with 15 bases lying between them. CDR1 is SGHRS, CDR2 YFSETQ, per germline. The CDR3 is 15 amino acids. Here the CDR3 DNA reads TGCGCCAGCAGCGACACGCGGGGAAATCAAGAGACCCAGTACTTC. It yields the protein CASSDTRGNQETQYF.

This clonotype showed up many times. The rearrangement joins TRBV27 to TRBJ2-2, with 7 bases identical to TRBD2. Trimming cost V 2 bases and J 6 bases; bases outside gene matches: 6. The CDR3 spans 15 residues. Germline assignment: CDR1 MNHEY and CDR2 SMNVEV (reference sequence). The CDR3 bases are TGTGCCAGCAGTTTAGCGGGAGATTTCCCCGGGGAGCTGTTTTTT. Amino acid sequence: CASSLAGDFPGELFF.

This clonotype was seen more than once but under ten times. The V and J genes are TRBV9 and TRBJ2-7, with 7 bases aligning to TRBD1. The CDR3 extends over 15 amino acids. Trimming took 3 bases from V and 0 from J; bases not matched to a gene: 6. The germline gives CDR1 SGDLS, CDR2 YYNGEE. In nucleotides, the CDR3 is TGTGCCAGCAGCGCCCAGACAGGGAGCTCCTACGAGCAGTACTTC. It translates to CASSAQTGSSYEQYF.

This clonotype came up a few times. This chain joins TRBV7-2 and TRBJ2-1, with a weak D call TRBD2 (5 bases). Germline CDR1 SGHTA, CDR2 FQGNSA. The CDR3 consists of 14 residues. Trimming took 0 bases from V and 10 from J, leaving 13 bases between them. The CDR3: CASSLAGEAREQFF. CDR3 DNA sequence: TGTGCCAGCAGCTTAGCGGGAGAGGCACGCGAGCAGTTCTTC.

The genes are TRBV18 and TRBJ2-1; D is possibly TRBD2 (5 bases). This CDR3 is 16 amino acids long. Germline CDR1 KGHSH, CDR2 LQKENI. V lost 3 bases and J lost 3, with 15 bases in between. The CDR3 region has the DNA TGTGCCAGCTCACCTCCTCTAACGGGAAGCTACAATGAGCAGTTCTTC. Translated, it gives CASSPPLTGSYNEQFF.

This clonotype has ten or more counts. As DNA, the CDR3 is TGCAGTGCTCAAAGCGGGTCCCAAGAGACCCAGTACTTC. Its translation: CSAQSGSQETQYF. V is TRBV20-1 and J is TRBJ2-5; D might be TRBD2 (6 bases). Trimming cost V 5 bases and J 1 base, with 11 bases left between them. From germline, CDR1 is DFQATT and CDR2 SNEGSKA (reference sequence). CDR3 length equals 13 residues.

V gene TRBV12-3 or TRBV12-4 combines with J gene TRBJ2-3, with TRBD2 identical over 10 bases. V trimming: 5 bases; J trimming: 6 bases; junction bases outside the gene matches: 17. This CDR3 has 18 residues. The CDR3 region is CASSPWLEREGFTDTQYF. In DNA, the CDR3 is TGTGCCAGCAGTCCCTGGCTAGAGCGGGAGGGCTTTACCGATACGCAGTATTTT.

This clonotype was seen at least ten times. V gene TRBV11-2 combines with J gene TRBJ2-3; 10 bases are a match to TRBD2. CDR1 is SGHAT, CDR2 FQNNGV, per germline. The CDR3 is made up of 15 amino acids. Trimming at V came to 5 bases and at J to 6 bases, leaving 8 bases not matched to a gene. CDR3 DNA: TGTGCCAGCAGCAGTAGCGGGAGGCCTACGGATACGCAGTATTTT. Amino acids: CASSSSGRPTDTQYF.

The V call is TRBV5-1, the J call TRBJ2-3; D is undetermined. Trimming took off 4 bases at V and 1 base at J, with 10 bases between the two ends. The V gene's germline CDR1 is SGHRS and CDR2 YFSETQ. This CDR3 has 14 amino acids. CDR3 sequence: CASSPSSRTDTQYF. CDR3 DNA: TGCGCCAGCAGCCCGAGTAGCCGCACAGATACGCAGTATTTT.

This clonotype was counted at least ten times. The CDR3 nucleotides read TGTGCCAGCAGTTACTCGGGGGGAGCGGACACTGAAGCTTTCTTT. As protein: CASSYSGGADTEAFF. The chain combines TRBV6-5 with TRBJ1-1; a weak D match, TRBD1 (5 bases). Germline assignment: CDR1 MNHEY and CDR2 SVGAGI. The CDR3 is made up of 15 amino acids. V lost 0 bases, J lost 3 bases, and 11 bases lay in between.

A note on this clonotype: Since a much larger clone is just one base distant, this may be a read error. The chain employs TRBV12-3 or TRBV12-4 and TRBJ1-1, with D tentatively TRBD1 (5 bases). The CDR3 runs 16 residues. Trimming removed 3 bases at V and 1 base at J, with 15 bases between. DNA for the CDR3: TGTGCCAGCAGTTTGGGGCAGCTACACTGGAACACTGAAGCTTTCTTT. Translation: CASSLGQLHWNTEAFF.

V and J are TRBV7-2 and TRBJ1-2; D perhaps matches TRBD1 (5 bases). Germline lookup yields CDR1 SGHTA and CDR2 FQGNSA. The CDR3 contains 15 residues. With 5 bases removed from V and 8 bases from J, the gap between germline ends came to 21 bases. The CDR3 here is CASSPAGGSGGGYTF. CDR3 DNA sequence: TGTGCCAGCAGCCCCGCGGGGGGATCTGGAGGAGGCTACACCTTC.

The V call is TRBV5-5, the J call TRBJ1-2; D uncertain. Germline V gene lookup returns CDR1 SGHKS and CDR2 YYEKEE (reference sequence). Trimming removed 3 bases at V and 3 bases at J, with 12 bases between. The CDR3 runs 14 residues. CDR3 nucleotide sequence: TGTGCCAGCAGCTGGGGTATCCGAGACTATGGCTACACCTTC. Translated, it gives CASSWGIRDYGYTF. Full variable domain (remainder filled in from reference TRBV5-5 and TRBJ1-2): DAGVTQSPTHLIKTRGQQVTLRCSPISGHKSVSWYQQVLGQGPQFIFQYYEKEERGRGNFPDRFSARQFPNYSSELNVNALLLGDSALYLCASSWGIRDYGYTFGSGTRLTVV.